These 15 T cell receptor beta chains came from one sample sequenced in a study of T-cell reconstitution after alpha-beta-depleted transplantation in children. Unique molecular identifiers were incorporated into the prepared TCRbeta library. TCRdb called the PCR reads again in MiXCR, with one record for every CDR3 protein. The table shows about 830,000 distinct CDR3 sequences, with around 17% occurring only once. The sequenced sample was PBMCs, mostly from graft donor cells, obtained 360 days after TCRalphabeta/CD19-depleted stem cell transplant. Source of these receptors: a male patient under 18 who had a stem cell transplant for acute lymphoblastic leukemia, so the T cells may come from the graft donor.

J is TRBJ2-3 and V is TRBV2, with D hard to call. This CDR3 has 15 residues. The germline CDR1 and CDR2 sequences are SNHLY and FYNNEI. V lost 3 bases, J lost 1 base, and 11 bases lay in between. CDR3: CASSETAWGTDTQYF. The CDR3 coding sequence is TGTGCCAGCAGTGAGACGGCCTGGGGCACAGATACGCAGTATTTT.

This clonotype was observed a handful of times. The rearrangement joins TRBV5-1 to TRBJ2-3; D not resolved. V was trimmed by 6 bases and J by 5 bases, leaving 19 bases between them. The CDR3 totals 15 residues. Germline V gene sequence: CDR1 SGHRS, CDR2 YFSETQ. The CDR3 region is CASTGMATPGDTQYF. CDR3 DNA sequence: TGCGCCAGCACAGGCATGGCAACACCGGGAGATACGCAGTATTTT.

This clonotype has more than one count but fewer than ten. The CDR3: CSAKGGLAGGGRGELFF. In nucleotides, the CDR3 is TGCAGTGCTAAGGGAGGACTAGCGGGAGGAGGTCGGGGGGAGCTGTTTTTT. The rearrangement joins TRBV20-1 to TRBJ2-2, with TRBD2 matching over 14 bases. Germline values: CDR1 DFQATT, CDR2 SNEGSKA (reference sequence). CDR3 length: 17 amino acids. The J segment lost 8 bases and the V segment lost 4 bases, leaving 12 bases of the junction unmatched.

This clonotype appeared a single time. The chain employs TRBV18 and TRBJ2-5, with D tentatively TRBD1 (6 bases). This CDR3 is 12 amino acids long. V was clipped by 6 bases and J by 5 bases, with 10 bases between them. The V gene's germline CDR1 is KGHSH and CDR2 LQKENI. The CDR3 is CASSGAMETQYF. CDR3 coding DNA: TGTGCCAGCTCGGGGGCGATGGAGACCCAGTACTTC.

CDR3 in amino acids: CSVESRSSYEQYF. CDR3 nucleotide sequence: TGCAGCGTTGAATCCAGGAGCTCCTACGAGCAGTACTTC. The chain links TRBV29-1 to TRBJ2-7; D not resolved. Deletions cut 2 bases from V and 0 bases from J, with 8 bases between. In germline, CDR1 is SQVTM, CDR2 ANQGSEA. The CDR3 covers 13 residues.

This clonotype was recorded a few times. The chain couples TRBV6-5 to TRBJ2-4; D might be TRBD1 (6 bases). There are 14 residues in the CDR3. Germline-derived CDR1 and CDR2 are MNHEY and SVGAGI. The germline V and J ends were trimmed by 4 bases and 1 base, with 8 bases remaining between them. The CDR3 here is CASSFQGAKNIQYF. CDR3 bases: TGTGCCAGCAGTTTTCAGGGGGCCAAAAACATTCAGTACTTC.

The chain has TRBV4-1 and TRBJ2-1; unclear D gene. Trimming cost V 0 bases and J 0 bases, with 6 bases left between them. CDR1 MGHRA and CDR2 YSYEKL come from the germline V gene. CDR3 size: 15 residues. CDR3 bases: TGCGCCAGCAGCCAAGATGGCGGCTCCTACAATGAGCAGTTCTTC. It yields the protein CASSQDGGSYNEQFF.

The chain couples TRBV11-2 to TRBJ2-3; D not resolved. The CDR3 consists of 15 residues. The V gene lost 0 bases and the J gene lost 2 bases, with 9 bases spanning the gap. Germline CDR1 reads SGHAT; CDR2 reads FQNNGV. CDR3: CASSLDGAHTDTQYF. For the CDR3, the DNA is TGTGCCAGCAGCTTAGATGGTGCCCACACAGATACGCAGTATTTT.

A single count supports this clonotype. The rearrangement links TRBV5-5 to TRBJ2-7; 13 nucleotides match TRBD2. CDR3 length: 14 amino acids. Germline CDR1 and CDR2: SGHKS and YYEKEE (reference sequence). V lost 3 bases and J lost 7; bases outside the gene matches: 4. The CDR3 region is CASSYRTSGSEQYF. CDR3 nucleotides: TGTGCCAGCAGCTATCGGACTAGCGGGAGTGAGCAGTACTTC.

This clonotype was counted ten times or more. V and J are TRBV7-9 and TRBJ2-7, with D perhaps TRBD2 (5 bases). CDR3 length: 13 amino acids. The ends were cut back, 6 bases at V and 1 base at J, with 10 bases in the middle. Germline values: CDR1 SEHNR, CDR2 FQNEAQ (reference sequence). The CDR3 sequence is CASSIPGSYEQYF. The CDR3 bases are TGTGCCAGCAGTATACCGGGGTCCTACGAGCAGTACTTC. Together with reference TRBV7-9 and TRBJ2-7, the CDR3 gives the full variable domain: DTGVSQNPRHKITKRGQNVTFRCDPISEHNRLYWYRQTLGQGPEFLTYFQNEAQLEKSRLLSDRFSAERPKGSFSTLEIQRTEQGDSAMYLCASSIPGSYEQYFGPGTRLTVT.

The V call is TRBV14, the J call TRBJ2-5; TRBD2 matches at 11 bases. The CDR3 extends over 16 amino acids. The J segment lost 3 bases and the V segment lost 1 base, leaving 4 bases of the junction unmatched. CDR1 and CDR2 (germline): SGHDN, FVKESK. CDR3 DNA sequence: TGTGCCAGCAGCCAAGTCTTGACTAGCGGGGAAGAGACCCAGTACTTC. Translated, it gives CASSQVLTSGEETQYF. The complete variable domain, with remaining parts taken from reference TRBV14 and TRBJ2-5, reads EAGVTQFPSHSVIEKGQTVTLRCDPISGHDNLYWYRRVMGKEIKFLLHFVKESKQDESGMPNNRFLAERTGGTYSTLKVQPAELEDSGVYFCASSQVLTSGEETQYFGPGTRLLVL.

This clonotype has more than one count but fewer than ten. V usage is TRBV20-1 and J usage is TRBJ2-1; 7 bases are a match to TRBD2. The V gene end was trimmed by 5 bases and the J gene end by 2 bases; junction bases not matched to a gene: 15. Looked up from germline, CDR1 is DFQATT and CDR2 is SNEGSKA (reference sequence). CDR3 size: 17 residues. DNA for the CDR3: TGCAGTGCTGGGAGGGTTTCGTGGGAGGGTCCCTACAATGAGCAGTTCTTC. Translation gives CSAGRVSWEGPYNEQFF.

This clonotype was seen at least ten times. The V call is TRBV12-3 or TRBV12-4, the J call TRBJ2-5; 7 nucleotides match TRBD1. J was trimmed by 0 bases and V by 4 bases; bases with no gene match: 11. The CDR3 sequence is 17 residues long. CDR3 DNA sequence: TGTGCCAGCAGTTCCTTATTGGACAGGATATACCAAGAGACCCAGTACTTC. Protein product: CASSSLLDRIYQETQYF.

This clonotype was seen repeatedly, ten times or more. V and J are TRBV7-9 and TRBJ2-7; 9 bases align to TRBD1. Germline values: CDR1 SEHNR, CDR2 FQNEAQ (reference sequence). The CDR3 runs 14 residues. Trimming at V came to 8 bases and at J to 5 bases, leaving 10 bases not matched to a gene. CDR3 bases: TGTGCCAGCTACATCACAGGGGGCAGGGACGAGCAGTACTTC. Protein product: CASYITGGRDEQYF.

This clonotype was seen only a few times. The chain employs TRBV20-1 and TRBJ2-5; 12 nucleotides match TRBD2. The CDR3 runs to 17 residues. CDR1 is DFQATT, CDR2 SNEGSKA, per germline (reference sequence). Trimming took 0 bases from V and 3 from J; bases not matched to a gene: 8. The chain's CDR3 is CSARDRASGRAKETQYF. The CDR3 region has the DNA TGCAGTGCTAGAGATAGGGCTAGCGGGAGGGCGAAAGAGACCCAGTACTTC.